These 8 T cell receptor beta chains were all obtained from the same sample, sequenced in a study of CD8 T cells in Susac syndrome. A quantity of about 0.45 to 1 ug RNA underwent reverse transcription using random hexamers. Each CDR3 protein gets one entry after TCRdb re-called the immunoSEQ multiplex PCR reads with MiXCR. The table records under 200,000 distinct CDR3 sequences, 90% to 95% of them present only once. Sequencing was done on a sample of CD4+ T cells from PBMCs. The receptors were gathered from a human donor with Susac syndrome.

The V gene is TRBV9, the J gene TRBJ2-5; D is possibly TRBD1 or TRBD2 (6 bases each). The germline gives CDR1 SGDLS, CDR2 YYNGEE. This CDR3 spans 14 amino acids. Trimming left V 0 bases short and J 4 bases short, with 10 bases between. The CDR3 region is CASSVGGGGETQYF. In nucleotides, the CDR3 is TGTGCCAGCAGCGTAGGAGGAGGGGGAGAGACCCAGTACTTC.

The chain joins TRBV20-1 to TRBJ1-1; TRBD1 matches 10 bases. After removal of 4 bases from V and 7 bases from J, the junction contained 6 bases not matched to a gene. CDR3 length: 13 residues. Germline V CDR1 and CDR2: DFQATT, SNEGSKA (reference sequence). CDR3 protein: CSATLDRGNEAFF. The CDR3 coding sequence is TGCAGTGCTACTCTGGACAGGGGGAATGAAGCTTTCTTT.

The chain is built from TRBV18 and TRBJ1-6; D gene unclear. Per the germline V gene, CDR1 is KGHSH and CDR2 is LQKENI. Trimming removed 1 base at V and 9 bases at J, with 13 bases between. This CDR3 spans 15 amino acids. In DNA, the CDR3 is TGTGCCAGCTCACCACTAGATCCCGGCGGTTCACCCCTCCACTTT. It translates to CASSPLDPGGSPLHF. Looking up the rest from reference TRBV18 and TRBJ1-6 gives the full variable domain: NAGVMQNPRHLVRRRGQEARLRCSPMKGHSHVYWYRQLPEEGLKFMVYLQKENIIDESGMPKERFSAEFPKEGPSILRIQQVVRGDSAAYFCASSPLDPGGSPLHFGNGTRLTVT.

This clonotype was seen more than once but under ten times. The chain is built from TRBV2 and TRBJ1-5, with 8 bases matching TRBD1. V was pared by 4 bases and J by 4 bases, with 0 bases of the junction left unmatched. The CDR3 spans 13 residues. From germline, CDR1 is SNHLY and CDR2 FYNNEI. CDR3 protein: CASSGTGNQPQHF. The CDR3, as DNA: TGTGCCAGCAGTGGGACAGGGAATCAGCCCCAGCATTTT.

This clonotype has just one count. The chain is built from TRBV20-1 and TRBJ1-2, with 7 bases matching TRBD1. The CDR3 is made up of 12 amino acids. Germline V lookup: CDR1 DFQATT, CDR2 SNEGSKA (reference sequence). Trimming cost V 6 bases and J 4 bases; bases outside gene matches: 5. The CDR3 DNA reads TGCAGTGCGCGGGACAGCACCTATGGCTACACCTTC. This sequence encodes CSARDSTYGYTF.

The chain recombines TRBV7-9 with TRBJ1-6; 7 nucleotides line up with TRBD1. Germline V gene data show CDR1 as SEHNR and CDR2 as FQNEAQ (reference sequence). The CDR3 extends over 18 amino acids. The ends lost 5 bases at V and 4 bases at J; junction bases unmatched: 14. The CDR3 nucleotides are TGTGCCAGCAGCCCCAATCCAGCCCGACAGGGTTATAATTCACCCCTCCACTTT. Its translation is CASSPNPARQGYNSPLHF.

The V gene is TRBV23-1, the J gene TRBJ2-3, with D perhaps matching TRBD2 (5 bases). TRBV23-1 has ORF status, its function being uncertain. Between the trimmed V and J ends, which lost 0 bases and 2 bases, there was a span of 24 bases. The length of the CDR3 is 20 residues. CDR3 bases: TGCGCCAGCAGTCAATCGGAGAGGGTGGGGTTCTCGCCTGACACAGATACGCAGTATTTT. Translating gives CASSQSERVGFSPDTDTQYF.

This rearrangement joins TRBV19 to TRBJ2-1; the D is unclear. Looked up from germline, CDR1 is LNHDA and CDR2 is SQIVND (reference sequence). Trimming stripped 3 bases from V and 3 bases from J, with 9 bases between. This CDR3 is 14 amino acids long. The CDR3 loop reads CASSIPGIYNEQFF. As DNA, the CDR3 is TGTGCCAGTAGTATCCCAGGAATCTACAATGAGCAGTTCTTC.